One TCR beta chain is described in this entry. Trimming took 8 bases from V and 6 from J; bases not matched to a gene: 4. This CDR3 is built from 13 residues. Germline CDR1 ENHRY, CDR2 SYGVKD. This specimen belongs to a study of control samples from healthy donors and cancer patients. Using immunoSEQ multiplex PCR, the repertoire was profiled, and TCRdb retains in-frame clones only, with some absent. The data hold 94,000 or so clones, with approximately 84% observed a single time. This TCR was recovered from a man in his 70s with lung cancer. The chain joins TRBV10-3 to TRBJ1-5, with 10 bases lining up with TRBD1. The source material was PBMCs. In DNA, the CDR3 is TGTGCCATCGGACAGGGGGACGGTCAGCCCCAGCATTTT. The encoded protein is CAIGQGDGQPQHF.